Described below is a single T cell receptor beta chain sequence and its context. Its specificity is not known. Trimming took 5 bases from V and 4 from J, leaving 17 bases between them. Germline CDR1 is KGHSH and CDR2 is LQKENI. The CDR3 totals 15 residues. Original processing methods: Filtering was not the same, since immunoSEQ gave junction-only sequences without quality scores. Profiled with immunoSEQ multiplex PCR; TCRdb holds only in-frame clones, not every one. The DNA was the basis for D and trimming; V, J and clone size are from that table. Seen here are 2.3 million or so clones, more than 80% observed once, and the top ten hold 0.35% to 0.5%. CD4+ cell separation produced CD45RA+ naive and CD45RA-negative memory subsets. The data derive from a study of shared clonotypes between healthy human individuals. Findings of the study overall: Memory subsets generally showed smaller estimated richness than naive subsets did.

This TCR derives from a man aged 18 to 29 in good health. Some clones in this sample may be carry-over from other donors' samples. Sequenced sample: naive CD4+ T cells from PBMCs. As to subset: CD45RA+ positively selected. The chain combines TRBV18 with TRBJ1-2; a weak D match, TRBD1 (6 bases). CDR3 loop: CASSVRGAKLYGYTF. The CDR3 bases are TGTGCCAGCTCAGTAAGGGGGGCCAAACTCTATGGCTACACCTTC.